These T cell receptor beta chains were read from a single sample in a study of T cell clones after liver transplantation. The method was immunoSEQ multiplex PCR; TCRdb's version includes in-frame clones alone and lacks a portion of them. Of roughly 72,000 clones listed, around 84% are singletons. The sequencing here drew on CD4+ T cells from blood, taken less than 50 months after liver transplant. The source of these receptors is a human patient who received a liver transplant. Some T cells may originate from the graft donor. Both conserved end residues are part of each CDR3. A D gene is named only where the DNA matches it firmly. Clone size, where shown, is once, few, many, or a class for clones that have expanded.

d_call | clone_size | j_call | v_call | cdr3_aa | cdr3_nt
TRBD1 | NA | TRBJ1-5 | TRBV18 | CASSPIQGAVQPQHF | TGTGCCAGCTCACCAATCCAGGGGGCCGTTCAGCCCCAGCATTTT
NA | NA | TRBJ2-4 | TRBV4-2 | CASSQISGSDLAKNIQYF | TGTGCCAGCAGCCAAATTTCGGGTAGCGACCTGGCCAAAAACATTCAGTACTTC
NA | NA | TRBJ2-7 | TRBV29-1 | CSVEATTSEQYF | TGCAGCGTTGAAGCCACGACGAGCGAGCAGTACTTC
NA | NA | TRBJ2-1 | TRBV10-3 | CATQDPGLTYNEQFF | TGTGCCACCCAAGACCCGGGACTCACCTACAATGAGCAGTTCTTC
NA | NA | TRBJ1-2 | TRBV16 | CASSQRRDFLNYGYTF | TGTGCCAGCAGCCAACGGAGAGACTTCTTAAACTATGGCTACACCTTC
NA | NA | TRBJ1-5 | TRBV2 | CASTRTDQPQHF | TGTGCCAGCACTAGGACAGATCAGCCCCAGCATTTT
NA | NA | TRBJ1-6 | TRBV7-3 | CASSLAGINNSPLHF | TGTGCCAGCAGCTTAGCAGGGATAAATAATTCACCCCTCCACTTT
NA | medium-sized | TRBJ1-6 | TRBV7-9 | CASSLGGVDSPLHF | TGTGCCAGCAGCTTAGGGGGTGTGGATTCACCCCTCCACTTT
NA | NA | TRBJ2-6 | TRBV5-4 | CASSLGQLSGANVLTF | TGTGCCAGCAGCCTCGGACAGCTCTCTGGGGCCAACGTCCTGACTTTC
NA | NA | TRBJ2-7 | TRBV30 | CAWSVRSSPGEQYF | TGTGCCTGGAGTGTACGCAGTTCACCTGGTGAGCAGTACTTC
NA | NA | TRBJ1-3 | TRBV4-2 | CASSQSPSLSGNTIYF | TGTGCCAGCAGCCAATCCCCCTCACTCTCTGGAAACACCATATATTTT
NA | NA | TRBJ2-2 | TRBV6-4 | CASSEGDTGELFF | TGTGCCAGCAGTGAGGGGGACACCGGGGAGCTGTTTTTT
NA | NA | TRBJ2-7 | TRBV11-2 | CASSTHSALANEQYF | TGTGCCAGCAGCACCCACTCCGCCCTCGCAAACGAGCAGTACTTC
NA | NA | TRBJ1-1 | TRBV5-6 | CASSFTGDTEAFF | TGTGCCAGCAGCTTTACAGGAGACACTGAAGCTTTCTTT
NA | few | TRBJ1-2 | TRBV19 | CASTSQSGFYGYTF | TGTGCCAGTACCAGCCAATCAGGGTTCTATGGCTACACCTTC
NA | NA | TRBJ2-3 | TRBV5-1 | CASSGGDTQYF | TGCGCCAGCAGCGGGGGGGATACGCAGTATTTT